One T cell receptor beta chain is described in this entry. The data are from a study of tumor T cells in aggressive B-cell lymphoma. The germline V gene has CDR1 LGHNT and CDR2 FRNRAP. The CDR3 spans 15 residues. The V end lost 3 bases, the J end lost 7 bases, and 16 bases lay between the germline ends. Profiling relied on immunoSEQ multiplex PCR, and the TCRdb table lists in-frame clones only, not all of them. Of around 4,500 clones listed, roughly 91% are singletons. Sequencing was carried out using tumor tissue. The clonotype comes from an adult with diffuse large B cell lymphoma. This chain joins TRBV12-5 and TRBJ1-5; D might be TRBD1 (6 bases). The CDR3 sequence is CASGFKQGARQPQHF. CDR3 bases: TGTGCTAGTGGTTTCAAACAGGGCGCAAGGCAGCCCCAGCATTTT.